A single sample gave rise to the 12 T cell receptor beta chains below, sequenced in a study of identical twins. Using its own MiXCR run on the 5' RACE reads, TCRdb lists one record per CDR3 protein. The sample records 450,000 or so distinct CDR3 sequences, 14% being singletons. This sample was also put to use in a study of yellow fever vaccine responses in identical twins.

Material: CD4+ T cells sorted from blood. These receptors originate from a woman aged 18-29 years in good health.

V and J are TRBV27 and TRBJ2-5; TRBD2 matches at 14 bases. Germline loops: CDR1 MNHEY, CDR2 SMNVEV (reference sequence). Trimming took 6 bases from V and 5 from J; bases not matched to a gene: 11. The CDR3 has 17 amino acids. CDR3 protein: CASRRTGTSGRTETQYF. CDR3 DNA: TGTGCCAGCAGGCGAACCGGGACTAGCGGGAGAACTGAGACCCAGTACTTC.

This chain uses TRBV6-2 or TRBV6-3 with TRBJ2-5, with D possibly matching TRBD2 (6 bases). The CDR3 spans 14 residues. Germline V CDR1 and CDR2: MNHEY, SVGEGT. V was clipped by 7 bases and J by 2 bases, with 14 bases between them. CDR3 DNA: TGTGCCAGCACCCCGCGCGGAGGGCAAGAGACCCAGTACTTC. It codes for CASTPRGGQETQYF.

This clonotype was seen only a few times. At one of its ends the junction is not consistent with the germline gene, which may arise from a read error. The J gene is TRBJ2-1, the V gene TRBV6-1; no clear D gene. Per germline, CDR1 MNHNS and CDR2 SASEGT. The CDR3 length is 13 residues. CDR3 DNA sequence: TGTGCCAGCAGTCGCTCTCCCTATAATGAGCAGTTCTTC. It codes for CASSRSPYNEQFF.

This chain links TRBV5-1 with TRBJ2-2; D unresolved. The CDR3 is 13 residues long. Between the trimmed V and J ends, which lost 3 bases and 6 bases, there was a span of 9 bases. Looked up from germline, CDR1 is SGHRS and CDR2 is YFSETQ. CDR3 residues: CASSSAGAGELFF. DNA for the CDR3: TGCGCCAGCAGCTCGGCTGGCGCCGGGGAGCTGTTTTTT.

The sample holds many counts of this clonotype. The CDR3 loop is CASNPGREGTQYF. CDR3 DNA: TGCGCCAGCAACCCAGGGAGGGAAGGTACGCAGTATTTT. The chain combines TRBV5-1 with TRBJ2-3; 7 bases match TRBD2. Germline trimming cut 6 bases from V and 8 bases from J; bases unmatched to any gene: 9. The germline V gene encodes CDR1 SGHRS and CDR2 YFSETQ. The CDR3 is made up of 13 amino acids.

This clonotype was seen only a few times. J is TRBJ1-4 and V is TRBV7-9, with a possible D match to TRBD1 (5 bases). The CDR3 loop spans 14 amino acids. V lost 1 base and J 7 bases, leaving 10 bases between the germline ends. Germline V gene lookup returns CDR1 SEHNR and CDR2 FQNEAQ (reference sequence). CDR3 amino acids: CASSLDRGGEKLFF. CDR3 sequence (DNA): TGTGCCAGCAGCTTAGATAGGGGCGGTGAAAAACTGTTTTTT. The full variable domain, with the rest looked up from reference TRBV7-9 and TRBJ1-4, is DTGVSQNPRHKITKRGQNVTFRCDPISEHNRLYWYRQTLGQGPEFLTYFQNEAQLEKSRLLSDRFSAERPKGSFSTLEIQRTEQGDSAMYLCASSLDRGGEKLFFGSGTQLSVL.

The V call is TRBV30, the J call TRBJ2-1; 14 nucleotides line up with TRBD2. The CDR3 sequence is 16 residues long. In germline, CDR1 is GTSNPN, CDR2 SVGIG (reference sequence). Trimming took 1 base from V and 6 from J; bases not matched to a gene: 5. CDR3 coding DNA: TGTGCCTGGAGTGCCCCCGGGACTAGCGGGAGCAATGAGCAGTTCTTC. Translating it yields CAWSAPGTSGSNEQFF.

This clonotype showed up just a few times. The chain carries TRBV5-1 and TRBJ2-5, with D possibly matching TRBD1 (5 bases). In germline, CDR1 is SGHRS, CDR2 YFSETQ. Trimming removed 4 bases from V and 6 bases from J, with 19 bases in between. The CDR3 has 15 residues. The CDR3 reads CASSQQSTGIKTQYF. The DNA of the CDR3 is TGCGCCAGCAGCCAACAGAGCACAGGTATCAAGACCCAGTACTTC.

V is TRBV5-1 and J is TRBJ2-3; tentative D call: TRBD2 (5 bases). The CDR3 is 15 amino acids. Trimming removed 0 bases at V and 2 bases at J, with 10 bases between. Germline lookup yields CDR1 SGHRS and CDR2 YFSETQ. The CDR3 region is CASSLAGVPTDTQYF. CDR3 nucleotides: TGCGCCAGCAGCTTGGCCGGGGTCCCCACAGATACGCAGTATTTT. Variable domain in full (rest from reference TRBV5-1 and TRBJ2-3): KAGVTQTPRYLIKTRGQQVTLSCSPISGHRSVSWYQQTPGQGLQFLFEYFSETQRNKGNFPGRFSGRQFSNSRSEMNVSTLELGDSALYLCASSLAGVPTDTQYFGPGTRLTVL.

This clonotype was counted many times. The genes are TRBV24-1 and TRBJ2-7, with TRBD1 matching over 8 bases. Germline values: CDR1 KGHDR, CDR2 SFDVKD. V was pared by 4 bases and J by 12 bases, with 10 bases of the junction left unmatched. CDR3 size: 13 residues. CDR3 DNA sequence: TGTGCCACCAGTGACGGAAACAGGGGGTTGTTGTACTTC. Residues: CATSDGNRGLLYF.

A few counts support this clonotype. CDR3 loop: CSAGQGAQYEQYF. The CDR3 DNA follows: TGCAGCGCGGGACAGGGGGCGCAATACGAGCAGTACTTC. The V and J genes are TRBV29-1 and TRBJ2-7, with 12 bases lining up with TRBD1. Per the germline V gene, CDR1 is SQVTM and CDR2 is ANQGSEA. With V trimmed by 7 bases and J by 4 bases, 5 bases remained unmatched. The CDR3 loop spans 13 amino acids.

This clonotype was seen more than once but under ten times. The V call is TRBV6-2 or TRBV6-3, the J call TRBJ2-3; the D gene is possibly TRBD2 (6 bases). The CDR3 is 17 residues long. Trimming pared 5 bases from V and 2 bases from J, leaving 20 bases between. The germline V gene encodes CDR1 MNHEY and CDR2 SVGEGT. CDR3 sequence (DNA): TGTGCCAGCAGTCGTCCCTCCGAGCGGGCCTACACAGATACGCAGTATTTT. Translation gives CASSRPSERAYTDTQYF.